These 22 T cell receptor beta chains were all obtained from the same sample, sequenced in a study of CD8 T cells in ankylosing spondylitis. Their antigens are not known. General study findings and limits: Characteristic of ankylosing spondylitis blood, it appeared, was a TCR beta motif comprising roughly eight highly homologous variants.

TCRdb reprocessed the 5' RACE reads with MiXCR, giving one entry per CDR3 protein. The sample lists roughly 700,000 distinct CDR3 sequences; roughly 19% were seen once. The sequenced sample consisted of blood, either unsorted or a sorted T cell fraction (not recorded which). All receptors derive from a male donor with ankylosing spondylitis.

This clonotype was counted many times. The V gene is TRBV5-1, the J gene TRBJ1-2; D call uncertain. The CDR3 has 14 amino acids. CDR1 SGHRS and CDR2 YFSETQ come from the germline V gene. V was clipped by 2 bases and J by 4 bases, with 12 bases between them. The CDR3: CASSFDRASYGYTF. The CDR3 DNA reads TGCGCCAGCAGCTTTGACCGAGCTAGCTATGGCTACACCTTC.

The gene calls are TRBV24-1 and TRBJ1-2; D remains unclear. This CDR3 is built from 14 residues. V lost 1 base, J lost 2 bases, and 7 bases lay in between. CDR1 is KGHDR and CDR2 is SFDVKD in the germline V gene. CDR3 sequence: CATSDFSVNYGYTF. Written as DNA, the CDR3 is TGTGCCACCAGTGATTTCTCAGTGAACTATGGCTACACCTTC.

This clonotype occurred once. The chain recombines TRBV27 with TRBJ2-1; 8 bases align to TRBD1. Germline V gene data show CDR1 as MNHEY and CDR2 as SMNVEV (reference sequence). V gave up 3 bases and J gave up 5 bases; unmatched junction bases: 3. The CDR3 totals 14 residues. CDR3 DNA: TGTGCCAGCAGTTTTGGGGACAGGCACAATGAGCAGTTCTTC. This encodes CASSFGDRHNEQFF.

The chain recombines TRBV13 with TRBJ1-3; possible D gene TRBD1, 5 bases. Germline-derived CDR1 and CDR2 are PRHDT and FYEKMQ (reference sequence). Trimming pared 5 bases from V and 0 bases from J, leaving 17 bases between. This CDR3 comprises 17 residues. The DNA for the CDR3 is TGTGCCAGCAGCCCAAGGGGCAAACTCAGCTCTGGAAACACCATATATTTT. Its translation: CASSPRGKLSSGNTIYF. Full variable domain (missing parts from reference TRBV13 and TRBJ1-3): AAGVIQSPRHLIKEKRETATLKCYPIPRHDTVYWYQQGPGQDPQFLISFYEKMQSDKGSIPDRFSAQQFSDYHSELNMSSLELGDSALYFCASSPRGKLSSGNTIYFGEGSWLTVV.

This chain connects TRBV7-9 to TRBJ2-3, with 8 bases fitting TRBD1. V trimming: 5 bases; J trimming: 6 bases; junction bases outside the gene matches: 7. CDR3 size: 14 residues. Germline loops: CDR1 SEHNR, CDR2 FQNEAQ (reference sequence). The CDR3 loop reads CASSRNRQGDTQYF. The CDR3 DNA follows: TGTGCCAGCAGCCGTAACCGACAGGGGGATACGCAGTATTTT.

The V call is TRBV12-3 or TRBV12-4, the J call TRBJ2-7, with a tentative D call TRBD2 (5 bases). With 4 bases removed from V and 3 bases from J, the gap between germline ends came to 10 bases. The length of the CDR3 is 13 residues. The CDR3 spells CASSSRLLYEQYF. For the CDR3, the DNA is TGTGCCAGCAGTTCCCGACTACTCTACGAGCAGTACTTC.

This clonotype was seen only a few times. CDR3 sequence (DNA): TGTGCCAGCAGCTTGCAGGGTAGGGATGAAAAACTGTTTTTT. Encoded protein: CASSLQGRDEKLFF. The chain couples TRBV5-6 to TRBJ1-4; possible D gene TRBD1, 5 bases. Trimming shortened V by 1 base and J by 6 bases, and 10 bases separated the two germline ends. The CDR3 runs 14 residues. CDR1 is SGHDT and CDR2 is YYEEEE in the germline V gene.

V usage is TRBV4-1 and J usage is TRBJ1-1; D unclear. The CDR3 sequence is 17 residues long. The germline CDR1 and CDR2 sequences are MGHRA and YSYEKL. V lost 0 bases and J 0 bases, leaving 14 bases between the germline ends. The CDR3 bases are TGCGCCAGCAGCCAAGATCCGGGTTTCGGAATGAACACTGAAGCTTTCTTT. It encodes CASSQDPGFGMNTEAFF.

The gene calls are TRBV12-3 or TRBV12-4 and TRBJ2-3; D call uncertain. With 3 bases removed from V and 8 bases from J, the gap between germline ends came to 12 bases. The CDR3 has 13 residues. This CDR3 reads CASSFSVETTQYF. Here the CDR3 DNA reads TGTGCCAGCAGTTTTTCAGTGGAAACTACGCAGTATTTT.

The chain employs TRBV28 and TRBJ2-2, with D uncertain. V lost 5 bases to trimming and J lost 8 bases, with 12 bases between them. CDR3 length equals 13 residues. The germline V gene has CDR1 MDHEN and CDR2 SYDVKM. The CDR3 spells CASSPRPGGELFF. DNA for the CDR3: TGTGCCAGCAGTCCCCGGCCCGGAGGGGAGCTGTTTTTT.

The chain combines TRBV5-1 with TRBJ2-1; 8 nucleotides agree with TRBD2. The CDR3 covers 14 residues. V lost 8 bases and J lost 0; bases outside the gene matches: 4. Germline CDR1 reads SGHRS; CDR2 reads YFSETQ. The CDR3 sequence is CASGTRPSYNEQFF. In DNA form, the CDR3 reads TGCGCCAGTGGGACTAGGCCCTCCTACAATGAGCAGTTCTTC.

Ten or more counts support this clonotype. The chain has TRBV2 and TRBJ2-3; 7 nucleotides align to TRBD1. This CDR3 is built from 14 residues. The junction had 6 bases not matched to a gene; V was cut back by 7 bases and J by 2 bases. CDR1 and CDR2 from the germline V gene are SNHLY and FYNNEI. CDR3 bases: TGTGCCAGCACCTCGACAGGGTTCACAGATACGCAGTATTTT. Translation: CASTSTGFTDTQYF. The variable domain in full, completed from reference TRBV2 and TRBJ2-3, reads EPEVTQTPSHQVTQMGQEVILRCVPISNHLYFYWYRQILGQKVEFLVSFYNNEISEKSEIFDDQFSVERPDGSNFTLKIRSTKLEDSAMYFCASTSTGFTDTQYFGPGTRLTVL.

The V and J genes are TRBV29-1 and TRBJ2-2; D uncertain. CDR3 length equals 11 residues. With 6 bases removed from V and 6 bases from J, the gap between germline ends came to 8 bases. Germline-derived CDR1 and CDR2 are SQVTM and ANQGSEA. The CDR3 DNA reads as TGCAGCGTGGGGTCTGCCGGGGAGCTGTTTTTT. Amino acids: CSVGSAGELFF.

The gene calls are TRBV4-2 and TRBJ2-3; 8 nucleotides agree with TRBD2. This CDR3 is 22 amino acids long. Unmatched junction bases numbered 23, after V lost 0 bases and J lost 3 bases. Germline CDR1 is LGHNA and CDR2 is YNFKEQ. CDR3 sequence: CASSQETIAGGRGRARTDTQYF. The CDR3 DNA follows: TGTGCCAGCAGCCAAGAAACGATCGCGGGAGGTCGTGGTAGGGCACGAACAGATACGCAGTATTTT.

The gene calls are TRBV6-5 and TRBJ1-1; D gene unclear. The CDR3 is 15 amino acids. Germline lookup yields CDR1 MNHEY and CDR2 SVGAGI. V was trimmed by 0 bases and J by 2 bases, leaving 10 bases between them. The CDR3 reads CASSYSRRYNTEAFF. The CDR3, as DNA: TGTGCCAGCAGTTACTCGAGACGGTACAACACTGAAGCTTTCTTT.

This clonotype has more than one count but fewer than ten. The V call is TRBV29-1, the J call TRBJ2-1; D perhaps matches TRBD2 (5 bases). Germline V CDR1 and CDR2: SQVTM, ANQGSEA. The length of the CDR3 is 15 residues. Deletions cut 3 bases from V and 0 bases from J, with 12 bases between. CDR3: CSVDGLLVSYNEQFF. The DNA of the CDR3 is TGCAGCGTTGACGGACTTCTCGTCTCCTACAATGAGCAGTTCTTC.

This clonotype appeared a few times. The chain couples TRBV20-1 to TRBJ1-2; 10 bases align to TRBD1. This CDR3 region has 15 residues. V trimming: 6 bases; J trimming: 4 bases; junction bases outside the gene matches: 11. The germline gives CDR1 DFQATT, CDR2 SNEGSKA (reference sequence). The CDR3 reads CSATTPTGGSYGYTF. Here the CDR3 DNA reads TGCAGTGCCACCACGCCGACAGGGGGCAGCTATGGCTACACCTTC.

This rearrangement joins TRBV7-8 to TRBJ2-1; D remains ambiguous. V lost 5 bases, J lost 7 bases, and 12 bases lay in between. Germline CDR1 reads SGHVS; CDR2 reads FQNEAQ. The CDR3 sequence is 13 residues long. In nucleotides, the CDR3 is TGTGCCAGCAGCCAGATGGACCTTAATGAGCAGTTCTTC. It codes for CASSQMDLNEQFF.

The chain joins TRBV7-8 to TRBJ1-2; D is possibly TRBD1 (6 bases). This CDR3 is built from 13 residues. V was cut by 0 bases and J by 8 bases, with 10 bases left in between. Germline V gene sequence: CDR1 SGHVS, CDR2 FQNEAQ. In nucleotides, the CDR3 is TGTGCCAGCAGCTTAGCCCCAGGGGAGGGCTACACCTTC. Encoded protein: CASSLAPGEGYTF.

This clonotype was recorded at least ten times. The chain combines TRBV5-1 with TRBJ2-7, with 10 bases identical to TRBD2. Germline V lookup: CDR1 SGHRS, CDR2 YFSETQ. Trimming took 4 bases from V and 6 from J; bases not matched to a gene: 7. There are 14 residues in the CDR3. CDR3 sequence: CASSRSSGRAEQYF. CDR3 DNA: TGCGCCAGCAGCAGGAGCAGCGGGAGGGCCGAGCAGTACTTC.

The CDR3 loop reads CSARWGAGANVLTF. CDR3 DNA: TGCAGTGCTAGGTGGGGGGCTGGGGCCAACGTCCTGACTTTC. This chain links TRBV20-1 with TRBJ2-6; D is possibly TRBD2 (6 bases). This CDR3 contains 14 residues. V lost 3 bases to trimming and J lost 2 bases, with 8 bases between them. Germline CDR1 reads DFQATT; CDR2 reads SNEGSKA (reference sequence).

The table lists this clonotype with a few counts. The CDR3 DNA reads as TGTGCCAGCAGCGATGGACTAGCGGACGAGCAGTACTTC. This translates into CASSDGLADEQYF. The chain recombines TRBV7-2 with TRBJ2-7; 10 bases match TRBD2. The germline V gene has CDR1 SGHTA and CDR2 FQGNSA. CDR3 length equals 13 residues. The V gene end was trimmed by 5 bases and the J gene end by 5 bases; junction bases not matched to a gene: 3. Variable domain in full (rest from reference TRBV7-2 and TRBJ2-7): GAGVSQSPSNKVTEKGKDVELRCDPISGHTALYWYRQSLGQGLEFLIYFQGNSAPDKSGLPSDRFSAERTGGSVSTLTIQRTQQEDSAVYLCASSDGLADEQYFGPGTRLTVT.